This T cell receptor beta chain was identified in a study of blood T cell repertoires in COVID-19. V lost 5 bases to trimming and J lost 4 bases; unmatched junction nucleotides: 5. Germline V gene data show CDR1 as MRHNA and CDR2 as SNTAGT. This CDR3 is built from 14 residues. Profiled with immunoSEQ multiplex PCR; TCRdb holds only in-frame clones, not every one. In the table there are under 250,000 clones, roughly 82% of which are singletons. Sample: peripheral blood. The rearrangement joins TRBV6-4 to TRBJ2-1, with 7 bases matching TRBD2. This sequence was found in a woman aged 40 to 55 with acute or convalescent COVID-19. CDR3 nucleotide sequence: TGTGCCAGCAGTTTGGCTAGCGGATACAATGAGCAGTTCTTC. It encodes CASSLASGYNEQFF.